The next 15 T cell receptor beta chains were all read from a single sample in a study of vaccination effects on CD4 cells after COVID-19. These TCRs are of unknown antigen specificity. Viral peptide pool expansion of antigen-specific CD4+ T cells preceded sequencing in the ViraFEST assay. The culture ran for nine to eleven days, and then CD4+ T cells were isolated. Each participant received a vaccine that was either BNT162b2 or mRNA-1273, given as two doses. The table came from immunoSEQ multiplex PCR; TCRdb's copy has only in-frame clones and leaves some out. The repertoire consists of about 31,000 clones, with 65% occurring once and the leading ten covering approximately 8.7%. This specimen was CD4+ T cells from PBMCs cultured with SARS-CoV-2 spike peptides, taken after COVID-19 vaccination. These receptors were obtained from a human donor who received a COVID-19 vaccine.

V is TRBV7-9 and J is TRBJ1-3; perhaps TRBD1 as D (5 bases). This CDR3 has 16 amino acids. CDR1 is SEHNR and CDR2 is FQNEAQ in the germline V gene (reference sequence). Between the trimmed V and J ends, which lost 4 bases and 8 bases, there was a span of 21 bases. The CDR3 sequence is CASSSLEGRVKDTIYF. CDR3 nucleotides: TGTGCCAGCAGCTCCCTGGAGGGCAGGGTAAAAGACACCATATATTTT.

This chain connects TRBV27 to TRBJ1-2; D perhaps matches TRBD1 (5 bases). V lost 5 bases, J lost 5 bases, and 18 bases lay in between. The CDR3 is made up of 15 amino acids. CDR1 is MNHEY and CDR2 is SMNVEV in the germline V gene (reference sequence). Here the CDR3 reads CASSPTVIGTYGYTF. CDR3 nucleotides: TGTGCCAGCAGTCCCACGGTCATTGGGACGTATGGCTACACCTTC.

The J gene is TRBJ2-5, the V gene TRBV6-5; D is undetermined. Per germline, CDR1 MNHEY and CDR2 SVGAGI. CDR3 size: 11 residues. The V end lost 6 bases, the J end lost 0 bases, and 2 bases lay between the germline ends. In DNA, the CDR3 is TGTGCCAGCAGAAACCAAGAGACCCAGTACTTC. Protein: CASRNQETQYF.

The chain uses TRBV3-1 (or the pseudogene TRBV3-2) and TRBJ1-3; weak D call: TRBD1 (5 bases). Germline V gene sequence: CDR1 LGHDT, CDR2 YNNKEL (reference sequence). The CDR3 loop spans 16 amino acids. V shed 2 bases and J shed 0 bases, with 11 bases lying between them. The CDR3, as DNA: TGTGCCAGCAGCCAACCCGACAGTAACTCTGGAAACACCATATATTTT. Protein sequence: CASSQPDSNSGNTIYF.

The rearrangement uses TRBV3-1 (or the pseudogene TRBV3-2) and TRBJ1-5; tentative D call: TRBD1 (5 bases). V lost 0 bases to trimming and J lost 7 bases, with 16 bases between them. The CDR3 totals 16 residues. CDR1 and CDR2 from the germline V gene are LGHDT and YNNKEL (reference sequence). CDR3 residues: CASSQDLGGARQPQHF. CDR3 DNA: TGTGCCAGCAGCCAAGATCTTGGCGGGGCGAGGCAGCCCCAGCATTTT.

This clone was picked up a small number of times. The V call is TRBV5-1, the J call TRBJ1-4; 8 nucleotides align to TRBD1. There are 15 residues in the CDR3. Germline CDR1 is SGHRS and CDR2 is YFSETQ. After removal of 4 bases from V and 7 bases from J, the junction contained 9 bases not matched to a gene. Here the CDR3 reads CASSGQGGAGEKLFF. As DNA, the CDR3 is TGCGCCAGCAGCGGACAGGGCGGAGCGGGTGAAAAACTGTTTTTT.

The J gene is TRBJ1-2, the V gene TRBV6-5; perhaps TRBD1 as D (6 bases). V was trimmed by 10 bases and J by 4 bases, leaving 13 bases between them. The CDR3 sequence is 12 residues long. Looked up from germline, CDR1 is MNHEY and CDR2 is SVGAGI. CDR3 protein: CAIKGGGYGYTF. The CDR3 DNA sequence: TGTGCCATCAAGGGGGGAGGCTATGGCTACACCTTC.

The chain joins TRBV5-1 to TRBJ2-5; tentative D call: TRBD1 (6 bases). Deletions cut 1 base from V and 2 bases from J, with 12 bases between. CDR3 length: 15 residues. The germline gives CDR1 SGHRS, CDR2 YFSETQ. The CDR3 region is CASSLTAGQQETQYF. The CDR3 DNA sequence: TGCGCCAGCAGCTTGACGGCCGGACAGCAAGAGACCCAGTACTTC.

This rearrangement joins TRBV14 to TRBJ1-2, with D hard to call. This CDR3 has 15 amino acids. Germline CDR1 SGHDN, CDR2 FVKESK. With 1 base removed from V and 4 bases from J, the gap between germline ends came to 13 bases. The CDR3 loop reads CASSQGGLESYGYTF. As DNA, the CDR3 is TGTGCCAGCAGCCAAGGGGGTCTGGAGAGCTATGGCTACACCTTC.

The rearrangement joins TRBV9 to TRBJ2-5; 9 nucleotides line up with TRBD2. Germline V gives CDR1 SGDLS, CDR2 YYNGEE. After removal of 4 bases from V and 2 bases from J, the junction contained 6 bases not matched to a gene. The CDR3 has 15 amino acids. The chain's CDR3 is CASSPSGGRQETQYF. For the CDR3, the DNA is TGTGCCAGCAGCCCGAGCGGGGGGCGTCAAGAGACCCAGTACTTC.

The chain couples TRBV29-1 to TRBJ1-1; no reliable D call. The CDR3 loop spans 12 amino acids. Germline CDR1 SQVTM, CDR2 ANQGSEA. V was cut by 8 bases and J by 5 bases, with 15 bases left in between. This CDR3 reads CSSQWAETEAFF. The CDR3 DNA reads TGCAGCTCTCAATGGGCCGAAACTGAAGCTTTCTTT.

Only one count was recorded for this clone. V is TRBV23-1 and J is TRBJ2-7; TRBD1 matches at 8 bases. TRBV23-1 is an ORF, and what it does is uncertain. The CDR3 is 16 amino acids. The J segment lost 4 bases and the V segment lost 7 bases, leaving 15 bases of the junction unmatched. Written as DNA, the CDR3 is TGCGCCAGCAAAAATGGAGGACAGGGAATATGTTACGAGCAGTACTTC. Its translation is CASKNGGQGICYEQYF.

The chain recombines TRBV7-2 with TRBJ2-3; D might be TRBD1 or TRBD2, each matching 5 bases. Germline V gene data show CDR1 as SGHTA and CDR2 as FQGNSA. Trimming removed 5 bases from V and 0 bases from J, with 12 bases in between. This CDR3 comprises 15 residues. The CDR3, as DNA: TGTGCCAGCAGCGTCTCAGGGAGTAGCACAGATACGCAGTATTTT. Protein: CASSVSGSSTDTQYF.

V and J are TRBV11-3 and TRBJ2-7; the D is unclear. This CDR3 comprises 13 residues. V lost 2 bases, J lost 4 bases, and 9 bases lay in between. Germline lookup yields CDR1 SGHNT and CDR2 YENEEA. The CDR3 reads CASSLNGLYEQYF. The CDR3 DNA reads as TGTGCCAGCAGCTTAAACGGGTTATACGAGCAGTACTTC.

The chain links TRBV6-5 to TRBJ1-1; 7 bases map to TRBD1. CDR1 and CDR2 (germline): MNHEY, SVGAGI. The V and J ends lost 6 bases and 2 bases, in that order; junction bases with no gene match: 6. The CDR3 covers 14 residues. CDR3 protein: CASRGDSVNTEAFF. The CDR3 coding sequence is TGTGCCAGCAGGGGGGACAGCGTAAACACTGAAGCTTTCTTT.